In its sample, the clone carrying this T cell receptor (beta chain) was seen a few times. This entry belongs to a study of blood T cells in healthy people across ages. With a J-beta primer mix and a sample-barcoded 5' primer, a second PCR ran about 6 to 11 cycles. TCRdb redid the calling of the 5' RACE reads with MiXCR, one entry per CDR3 protein. The sample includes 780,000 or so distinct CDR3 sequences, approximately 25% of them seen just once. The germline V gene encodes CDR1 LGHDT and CDR2 YNNKEL (reference sequence). The CDR3 runs to 13 residues. Trimming left V 3 bases short and J 0 bases short, with 6 bases between. The same data also contributed to another study, on T cells of mothers and their children.

The rearrangement joins TRBV3-1 to TRBJ2-7; D may match TRBD1 or TRBD2 (5 bases each). The sample consisted of blood. The origin of this receptor is a boy between 10 and 17 years old in good health. This CDR3 reads CASSQRGSYEQYF. Written as DNA, the CDR3 is TGTGCCAGCAGCCAGAGGGGCTCCTACGAGCAGTACTTC.